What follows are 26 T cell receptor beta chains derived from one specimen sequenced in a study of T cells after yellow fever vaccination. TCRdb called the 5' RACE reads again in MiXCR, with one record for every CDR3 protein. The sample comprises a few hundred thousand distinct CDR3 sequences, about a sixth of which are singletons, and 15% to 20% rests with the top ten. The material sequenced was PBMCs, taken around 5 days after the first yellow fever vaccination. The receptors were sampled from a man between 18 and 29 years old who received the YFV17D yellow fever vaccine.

In DNA form, the CDR3 reads TGCGCCAGCAGCTTGGAGTTAGGCAGGTCCTATGGCTACACCTTC. It codes for CASSLELGRSYGYTF. This chain joins TRBV5-1 and TRBJ1-2; D is unresolved. The germline gives CDR1 SGHRS, CDR2 YFSETQ. Trimming stripped 0 bases from V and 4 bases from J, with 13 bases between. The CDR3 is 15 residues long.

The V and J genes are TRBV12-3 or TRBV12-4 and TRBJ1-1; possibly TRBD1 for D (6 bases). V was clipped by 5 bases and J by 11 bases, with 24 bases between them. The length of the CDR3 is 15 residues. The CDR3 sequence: CASSPRGPGHTQAFF. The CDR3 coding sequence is TGTGCCAGCAGTCCCCGGGGTCCGGGACATACCCAGGCTTTCTTT.

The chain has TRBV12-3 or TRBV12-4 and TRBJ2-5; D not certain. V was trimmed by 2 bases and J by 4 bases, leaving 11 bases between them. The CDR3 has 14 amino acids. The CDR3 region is CASSLTVWGETQYF. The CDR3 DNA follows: TGTGCCAGCAGTTTAACAGTTTGGGGAGAGACCCAGTACTTC.

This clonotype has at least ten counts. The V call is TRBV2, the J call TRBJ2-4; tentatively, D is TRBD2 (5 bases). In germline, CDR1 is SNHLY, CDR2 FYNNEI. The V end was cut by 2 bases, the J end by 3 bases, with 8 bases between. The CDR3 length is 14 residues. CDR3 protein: CASSELEVKNIQYF. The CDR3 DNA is TGTGCCAGCAGTGAATTGGAGGTCAAAAACATTCAGTACTTC.

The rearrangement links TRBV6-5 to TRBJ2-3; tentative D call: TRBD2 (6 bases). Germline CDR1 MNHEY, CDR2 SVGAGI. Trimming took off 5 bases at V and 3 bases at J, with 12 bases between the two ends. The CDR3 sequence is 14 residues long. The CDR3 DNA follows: TGTGCCAGCAGTCACGGGACTTTAACAGATACGCAGTATTTT. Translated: CASSHGTLTDTQYF.

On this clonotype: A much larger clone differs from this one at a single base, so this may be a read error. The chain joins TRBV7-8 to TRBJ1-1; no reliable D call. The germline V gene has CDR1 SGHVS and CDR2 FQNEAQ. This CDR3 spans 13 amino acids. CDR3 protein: CASSYPPYTEDFF. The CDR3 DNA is TGTGCCAGCAGCTACCCACCGTACACTGAAGATTTCTTT.

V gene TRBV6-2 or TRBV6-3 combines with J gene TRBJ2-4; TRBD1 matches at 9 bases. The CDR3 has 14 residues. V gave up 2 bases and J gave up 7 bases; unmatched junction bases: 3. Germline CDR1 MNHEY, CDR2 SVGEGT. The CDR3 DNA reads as TGTGCCAGCAGTTACCGGACAGGGGTCAACATTCAGTACTTC. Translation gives CASSYRTGVNIQYF.

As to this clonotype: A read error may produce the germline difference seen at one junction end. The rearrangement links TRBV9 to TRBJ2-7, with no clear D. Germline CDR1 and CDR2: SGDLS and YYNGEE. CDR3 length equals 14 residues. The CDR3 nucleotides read TGTGCCAGCAGCGGGATGGGTCAGCGCTACGAGAAGTACTTC. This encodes CASSGMGQRYEKYF. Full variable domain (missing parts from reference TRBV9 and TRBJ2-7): DSGVTQTPKHLITATGQRVTLRCSPRSGDLSVYWYQQSLDQGLQFLIQYYNGEERAKGNILERFSAQQFPDLHSELNLSSLELGDSALYFCASSGMGQRYEKYFGPGTRLTVT.

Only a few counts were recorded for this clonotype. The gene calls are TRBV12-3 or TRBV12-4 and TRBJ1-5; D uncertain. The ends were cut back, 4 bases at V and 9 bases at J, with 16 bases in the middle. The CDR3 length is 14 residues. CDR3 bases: TGTGCCAGCAGTTCCGCCGGCCGGGTAGCGCCCCAGCATTTT. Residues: CASSSAGRVAPQHF.

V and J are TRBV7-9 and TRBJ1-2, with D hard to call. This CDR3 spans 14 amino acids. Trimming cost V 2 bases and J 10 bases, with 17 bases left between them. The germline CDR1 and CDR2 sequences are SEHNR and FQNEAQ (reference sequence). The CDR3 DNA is TGTGCCAGCAGCTTATCGGCGGCCCCTAACGTCTACACCTTC. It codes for CASSLSAAPNVYTF.

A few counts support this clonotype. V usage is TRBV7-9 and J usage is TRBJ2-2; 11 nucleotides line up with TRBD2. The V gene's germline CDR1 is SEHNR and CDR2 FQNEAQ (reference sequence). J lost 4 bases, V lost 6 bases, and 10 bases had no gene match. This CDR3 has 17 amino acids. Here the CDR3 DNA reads TGTGCCAGCAGTTCCATAGCGGGGGGGCCTACCACCGGGGAGCTGTTTTTT. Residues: CASSSIAGGPTTGELFF. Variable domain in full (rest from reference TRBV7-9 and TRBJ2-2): DTGVSQNPRHKITKRGQNVTFRCDPISEHNRLYWYRQTLGQGPEFLTYFQNEAQLEKSRLLSDRFSAERPKGSFSTLEIQRTEQGDSAMYLCASSSIAGGPTTGELFFGEGSRLTVL.

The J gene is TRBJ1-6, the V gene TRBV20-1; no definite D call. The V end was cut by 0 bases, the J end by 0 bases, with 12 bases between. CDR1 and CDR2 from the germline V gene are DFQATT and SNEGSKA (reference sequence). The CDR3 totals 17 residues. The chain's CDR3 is CSARDIRVSSYNSPLHF. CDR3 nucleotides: TGCAGTGCTAGAGATATCCGCGTAAGCTCCTATAATTCACCCCTCCACTTT.

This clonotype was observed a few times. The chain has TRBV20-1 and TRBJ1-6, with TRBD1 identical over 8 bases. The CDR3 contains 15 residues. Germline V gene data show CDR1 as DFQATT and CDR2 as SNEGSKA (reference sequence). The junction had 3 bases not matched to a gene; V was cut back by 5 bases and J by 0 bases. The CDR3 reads CSAWTGSSYNSPLHF. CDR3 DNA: TGCAGTGCTTGGACAGGGAGCTCCTATAATTCACCCCTCCACTTT.

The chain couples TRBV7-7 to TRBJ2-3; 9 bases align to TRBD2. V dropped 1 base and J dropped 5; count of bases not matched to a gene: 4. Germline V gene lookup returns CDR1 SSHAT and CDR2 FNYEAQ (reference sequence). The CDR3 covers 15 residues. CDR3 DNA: TGTGCCAGCAGCTTAGGTAGCGGGGGCGGAGATACGCAGTATTTT. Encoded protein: CASSLGSGGGDTQYF.

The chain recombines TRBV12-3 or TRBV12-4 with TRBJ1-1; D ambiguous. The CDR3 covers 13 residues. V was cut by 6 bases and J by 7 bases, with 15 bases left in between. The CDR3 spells CASSLIVTVEAFF. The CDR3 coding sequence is TGTGCCAGCAGCTTAATTGTTACAGTTGAAGCTTTCTTT.

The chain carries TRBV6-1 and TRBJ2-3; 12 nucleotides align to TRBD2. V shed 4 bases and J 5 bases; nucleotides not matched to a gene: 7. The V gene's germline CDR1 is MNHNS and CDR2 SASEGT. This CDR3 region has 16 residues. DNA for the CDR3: TGTGCCAGCAGTGCACTAGCGGGGGGTCGACGAGATACGCAGTATTTT. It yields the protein CASSALAGGRRDTQYF.

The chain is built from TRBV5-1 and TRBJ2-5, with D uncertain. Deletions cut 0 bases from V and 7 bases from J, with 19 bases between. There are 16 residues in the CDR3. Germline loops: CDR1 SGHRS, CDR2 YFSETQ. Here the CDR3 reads CASSLARTFGPGTQYF. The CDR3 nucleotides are TGCGCCAGCAGCTTGGCCAGGACCTTCGGTCCAGGGACCCAGTACTTC.

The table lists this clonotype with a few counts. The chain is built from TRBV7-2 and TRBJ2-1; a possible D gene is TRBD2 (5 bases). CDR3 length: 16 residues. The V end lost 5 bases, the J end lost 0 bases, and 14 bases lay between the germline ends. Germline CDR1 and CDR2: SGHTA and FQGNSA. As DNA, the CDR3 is TGTGCCAGCAGCCCGAGGGCCCGAAGCTCCTACAATGAGCAGTTCTTC. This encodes CASSPRARSSYNEQFF. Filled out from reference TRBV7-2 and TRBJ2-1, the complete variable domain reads GAGVSQSPSNKVTEKGKDVELRCDPISGHTALYWYRQSLGQGLEFLIYFQGNSAPDKSGLPSDRFSAERTGGSVSTLTIQRTQQEDSAVYLCASSPRARSSYNEQFFGPGTRLTVL.

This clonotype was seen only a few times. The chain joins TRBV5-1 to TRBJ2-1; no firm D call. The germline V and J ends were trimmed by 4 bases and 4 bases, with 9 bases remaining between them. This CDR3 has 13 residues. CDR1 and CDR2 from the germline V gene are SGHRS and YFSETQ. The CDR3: CASSQAIYNEQFF. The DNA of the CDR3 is TGCGCCAGCAGCCAAGCGATATACAATGAGCAGTTCTTC.

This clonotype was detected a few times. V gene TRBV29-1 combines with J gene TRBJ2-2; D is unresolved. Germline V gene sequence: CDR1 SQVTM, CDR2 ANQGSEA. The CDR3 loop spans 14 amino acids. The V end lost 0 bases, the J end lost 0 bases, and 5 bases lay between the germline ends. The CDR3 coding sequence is TGCAGCGTTGAAGATCGACCGAACACCGGGGAGCTGTTTTTT. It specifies CSVEDRPNTGELFF.

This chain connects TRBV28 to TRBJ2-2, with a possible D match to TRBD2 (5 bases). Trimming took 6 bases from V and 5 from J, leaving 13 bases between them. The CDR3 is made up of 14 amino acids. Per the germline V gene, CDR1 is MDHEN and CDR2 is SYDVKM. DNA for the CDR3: TGTGCCAGCAGGATAGGCCCGGGGACCGGGGAGCTGTTTTTT. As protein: CASRIGPGTGELFF.

In DNA form, the CDR3 reads TGCAGCGTACGACTTACCGTAGATTCACCCCTCCACTTT. It codes for CSVRLTVDSPLHF. This sequence joins TRBV29-1 and TRBJ1-6; D remains unclear. The V and J ends lost 6 bases and 8 bases respectively, with 14 bases between them. Germline lookup yields CDR1 SQVTM and CDR2 ANQGSEA. The CDR3 totals 13 residues.

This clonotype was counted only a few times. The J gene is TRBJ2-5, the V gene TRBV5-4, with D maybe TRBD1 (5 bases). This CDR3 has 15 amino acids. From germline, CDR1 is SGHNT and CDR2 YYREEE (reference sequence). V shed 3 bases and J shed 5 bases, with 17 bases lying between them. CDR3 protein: CASSSNYRLRETQYF. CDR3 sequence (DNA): TGTGCCAGCAGCTCCAACTACAGGTTACGGGAGACCCAGTACTTC.

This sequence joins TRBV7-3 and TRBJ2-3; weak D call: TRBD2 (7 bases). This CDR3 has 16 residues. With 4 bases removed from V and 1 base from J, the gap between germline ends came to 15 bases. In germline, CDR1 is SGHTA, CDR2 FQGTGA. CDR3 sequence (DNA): TGTGCCAGCAGCTCAGGGGACTACCGACGCACAGATACGCAGTATTTT. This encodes CASSSGDYRRTDTQYF.

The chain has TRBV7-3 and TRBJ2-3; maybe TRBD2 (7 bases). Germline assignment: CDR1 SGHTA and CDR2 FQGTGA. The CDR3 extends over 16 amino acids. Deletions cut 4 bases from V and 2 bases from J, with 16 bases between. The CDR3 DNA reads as TGTGCCAGCAGCTCCTGGGGGGGGGCCTCCACAGATACGCAGTATTTT. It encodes CASSSWGGASTDTQYF.

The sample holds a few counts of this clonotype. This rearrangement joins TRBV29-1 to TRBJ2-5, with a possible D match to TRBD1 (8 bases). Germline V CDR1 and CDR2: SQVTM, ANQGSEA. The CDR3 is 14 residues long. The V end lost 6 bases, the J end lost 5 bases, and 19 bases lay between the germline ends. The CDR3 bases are TGCAGCGTCGTACAGGGGGGGATGGGCGAGACCCAGTACTTC. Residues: CSVVQGGMGETQYF.